The rows below give T cell receptor beta chains drawn from one sample of a study of shared clonotypes between healthy human individuals. TCRdb keeps only in-frame clones here, not all; method: immunoSEQ multiplex PCR. The top ten hold more than 1.5% of the sample, which has 2 million to 2.5 million clones, roughly 91% seen once. The sample comprised naive CD8+ T cells from PBMCs. The receptor source for this set is a man aged 18-30 years in good health. Some clones in this sample may be carry-over from other donors' samples. CDR3s include the opening cysteine and the closing phenylalanine or tryptophan. A D gene is named only where the DNA matches it firmly. Only part of the rows carry a size: once, few, many, or a class if the clone is expanded.

j_call v_call clone_size d_call cdr3_nt cdr3_aa
TRBJ2-7 TRBV7-6 NA NA TGTGCCAGCAGCTTAGGCCACGGCTACGAGCAGTACTTC CASSLGHGYEQYF
TRBJ2-1 TRBV21-1 NA NA TGTGCCAGCAGCAAAGGGGGGAGCTACAATGAGCAGTTCTTC CASSKGGSYNEQFF
TRBJ2-2 TRBV7-3 NA NA TGTGCCAGCAGCTCGGGCACAGGGTACACCGGGGAGCTGTTTTTT CASSSGTGYTGELFF
TRBJ2-7 TRBV10-3 NA NA TGTGCCATCAGTGGGGTTCCTGGCGATAGCTCCTACGAGCAGTACTTC CAISGVPGDSSYEQYF
TRBJ2-7 TRBV19 NA TRBD1 TGTGCCAGTAGTATAGGGACAGGGACGATCTACGAGCAGTACTTC CASSIGTGTIYEQYF
TRBJ2-7 TRBV19 NA NA TGTGCCACTTCCCTGAGAGCGGGTGCCTACGAGCAGTACTTC CATSLRAGAYEQYF
TRBJ2-2 TRBV15 NA NA TGTGCCACCAGCTCAGCACCAGGGGAAGGAACCGGGGAGCTGTTTTTT CATSSAPGEGTGELFF
TRBJ2-7 TRBV29-1 NA NA TGCAGCGTTCGGTTTCGGACGGGCTACGAGCAGTACTTC CSVRFRTGYEQYF
TRBJ2-7 TRBV7-9 NA TRBD2 TGTGCCAGCAGCTCCTCGCCCGGGACTAGCGGGAGTTTTACCTACGAGCAGTACTTC CASSSSPGTSGSFTYEQYF
TRBJ2-7 TRBV4-2 NA NA TGTGCCAGCAGCCAAGGGGGGGACGGGTACGAGCAGTACTTC CASSQGGDGYEQYF
TRBJ2-7 TRBV10-3 NA TRBD2 TGTGCCGGGGGGGACGGCTACGAGCAGTACTTC CAGGDGYEQYF
TRBJ1-4 TRBV7-9 NA NA TGTGCCAGCAGCGATAGGAGGGATCAGGGGGAAAAACTGTTTTTT CASSDRRDQGEKLFF
TRBJ2-7 TRBV7-7 NA NA TGTGCCAGCAGTCCGGGCCGAGTAGGGTACGAGCAGTACTTC CASSPGRVGYEQYF
TRBJ2-7 TRBV29-1 NA NA TGCAGCGCCCGGGAAACCTACGAGCAGTACTTC CSARETYEQYF
TRBJ2-2 TRBV2 NA TRBD1 TGTGCCAGCAGGCGACAGGGCCCCCCGGGGACCGGGGAGCTGTTTTTT CASRRQGPPGTGELFF
TRBJ2-7 TRBV7-3 once TRBD2 TGTGCCAGCAGCTTACTAGCGGGACCCTACGAGCAGTACTTC CASSLLAGPYEQYF
TRBJ2-1 TRBV28 once NA TGTGCCAGCAGGAGCTACGGACTGACCTACAATGAGCAGTTCTTC CASRSYGLTYNEQFF
TRBJ2-3 TRBV27 NA TRBD2 TGTGCCAGCAGTCCCAGCGGGAGGGCCCCCACAGATACGCAGTATTTT CASSPSGRAPTDTQYF
TRBJ2-7 TRBV27 once TRBD2 TGTGCCAGCACCGACGGACTAGCGGGAGGCTACGAGCAGTACTTC CASTDGLAGGYEQYF
TRBJ2-7 TRBV5-5 NA NA TGTGCCAGCAGCTTAGGGGTCGGTTCCTACTACGAGCAGTACTTC CASSLGVGSYYEQYF
TRBJ1-1 TRBV7-3 NA NA TGTGCCAGCAGCCGGGGAGGGGACACTGAAGCTTTCTTT CASSRGGDTEAFF
TRBJ2-1 TRBV6-5 NA NA TGTGCCAGCAGTTACCCCTCGGGTGAGCAGTTCTTC CASSYPSGEQFF
TRBJ1-4 TRBV27 NA NA TGTGCCAGCAGTCCCTTTCAGGGATGGAATGAAAAACTGTTTTTT CASSPFQGWNEKLFF
TRBJ2-7 TRBV28 NA NA TGTGCCAGCAGCAGTGGTTACGAGCAGTACTTC CASSSGYEQYF
TRBJ2-7 TRBV27 few NA TGTGCCAGCAGTTTATCGGGGGCCTCCTACGAGCAGTACTTC CASSLSGASYEQYF
TRBJ2-1 TRBV4-1 once TRBD2 TGCGCCAGCAGCCAGATTCTAGCGGCTTACAATGAGCAGTTCTTC CASSQILAAYNEQFF
TRBJ2-3 TRBV4-1 NA TRBD2 TGCGCCAGCAGCCCAAGCCCCCTAGCGGGAGGACAAACAGATACGCAGTATTTT CASSPSPLAGGQTDTQYF
TRBJ1-4 TRBV2 NA NA TGTGCCAGCAGTGACAGGCGTAATGAAAAACTGTTTTTT CASSDRRNEKLFF
TRBJ1-1 TRBV19 NA NA TGTGCCAGTAGTATTAGTCAAACGGTCAGGGACCCCAACACTGAAGCTTTCTTT CASSISQTVRDPNTEAFF
TRBJ2-7 TRBV5-1 NA NA TGCGCCAGCAGCCCGCCGGACTACGAGCAGTACTTC CASSPPDYEQYF
TRBJ1-2 TRBV16 NA NA TGTGCCAGCAGCCAATATGAGGGAAATGGCTACACCTTC CASSQYEGNGYTF
TRBJ2-7 TRBV4-1 once NA TGCGCCAGCAGCCAAGTAAATAGTCCCGAGCAGTACTTC CASSQVNSPEQYF
TRBJ2-2 TRBV18 NA NA TGTGCCAGCTCATCCAACAGGGTCACCGGGGAGCTGTTTTTT CASSSNRVTGELFF
TRBJ1-1 TRBV9 NA NA TGTGCCAGCAGCGTCACAGGGTTAATGAACACTGAAGCTTTCTTT CASSVTGLMNTEAFF
TRBJ2-7 TRBV5-8 NA TRBD1 TGTGCCAGCAGCATAGACAGGGGCCTCTACGAGCAGTACTTC CASSIDRGLYEQYF
TRBJ2-7 TRBV2 NA NA TGTGCCAGCAAGAAACCTGGGGCTAGCTACGAGCAGTACTTC CASKKPGASYEQYF
TRBJ2-2 TRBV9 NA TRBD1 TGTGCCAGCAGCGCCTTGGGACAGGTGATCCTGATGAACACCGGGGAGCTGTTTTTT CASSALGQVILMNTGELFF
TRBJ1-2 TRBV19 NA TRBD1 TGTGCCAGTAGTGCCCCCGGGACAGGGCAAGGCTACACCTTC CASSAPGTGQGYTF
TRBJ1-1 TRBV7-3 NA NA TGTGCCAGCAGCTTAAGGGGAGGGTGGGGCACTGAAGCTTTCTTT CASSLRGGWGTEAFF
TRBJ2-7 TRBV5-1 NA NA TGCGCCAGCAGCGCACCGGACAGATCCTACGAGCAGTACTTC CASSAPDRSYEQYF
TRBJ2-7 TRBV28 NA NA TGTGCCAGCAGTCTACAGGGCTACGAGCAGTACTTC CASSLQGYEQYF